This T cell receptor beta chain was sequenced for a study of blood T cell repertoires in COVID-19 (dated by TCRdb to 2020 to 2021). Notes on the research overall: The collaborator samples originated in the United States, Italy and Spain and spanned the acute and convalescent phases of COVID-19. Nearly every sample came with metadata listing a de-identified subject ID, COVID-19 status, age in years and sex. The prospective study material was composed of cDNA or gDNA derived from T cells, B-cell-depleted T cells, or PBMCs. Deeply sampled blood TCRbeta repertoires from subjects exposed to, actively infected with, or recovered from COVID-19 were included in the dataset. Samples were obtained from the ongoing ImmuneRACE study (first 160 participants) and from about 1,300 subjects provided by 6 global collaborators. Where available, HLA class I and class II types were taken from metadata supplied by the sample provider and were not determined by assay-based typing. The repertoires were made available in a free public database intended to serve as a resource for research on the immune response to SARS-CoV-2.

The immunoSEQ Assay, a bias-controlled multiplex PCR, was used to amplify TCRbeta CDR3 regions from genomic DNA. The study's processing was this. The number of nucleated cells in each sample was estimated from the amplification of reference gene primers within the assay. To quantify the absolute abundance of each unique TCRbeta CDR3 rearrangement, sequence reads were collapsed and filtered. For each sample, productive Simpson clonality was calculated by taking the square root of Simpson's diversity index across productive rearrangements. In TCRdb, the immuneACCESS table is reduced to in-frame sequences with V and J assigned. These tables do not hold every clone; where another copy was compared, an unresolved V gene accounts for under half, and the others remain unexplained. Clone size and the V and J calls come from that table; the DNA yielded D and trimming. For this sample there are over 250,000 clones; roughly 88% appear just once. The top ten constitute 10% to 13% of the sample.

Comments on this clone: Its antigen remains unidentified. Qualities for individual bases were not recorded, and no much larger clone is one base off.

One collaborating source in Seattle enrolled patients during active infection and followed them longitudinally through the course of disease. Whole blood was collected in K2EDTA tubes by collaborating institutions according to the institutions' own protocols. Collaborator samples were shipped for TCRbeta analysis as frozen whole blood, isolated PBMCs, or DNA extracted from either sample type. The study at large found these results: The quantity of clinical and demographic metadata differed by source and by participant and was supplied without curation.

CDR1 and CDR2 (SGHTA, FQGTGA) derive from the germline V gene. A distance of 14 bases separates the germline ends of V and J, which lose 4 bases and 6 bases respectively. The CDR3 has 14 amino acids, counting the end cysteine and phenylalanine. Only the CDR3 portion is preserved as DNA: 42 bases, with reading frame beginning at the first base. This chain is built from TRBV7-3 and TRBJ2-3; the D region possibly corresponds to TRBD1 (6 bases align). The clonotype was recovered from a woman in her 70s with COVID-19, enrolled during active disease. What was sequenced was peripheral blood. The CDR3 reads as follows: CASSSDSLPDTQYF. The nucleotide sequence is TGTGCCAGCAGCTCGGACAGCCTCCCGGATACGCAGTATTTT.